Each of the 16 T cell receptor beta chains below was sequenced from the same sample in a study of human T cells and chemical hapten exposure. The time point here: pre-sensitization, week 0. Noted treatment: therapeutic diphenylcyclopropenone sensitization with weekly scalp DPC. TCRdb re-analysed the RACE reads in MiXCR, keeping a single row per CDR3 protein. This sample has 180,000 or so distinct CDR3 sequences, with 25% to 35% found just once. This material consisted of whole blood, taken in connection with sensitization to the hapten diphenylcyclopropenone (DPC). The source of these receptors is a woman in her 30s with alopecia areata. Some clones in this sample may be carry-over from other donors' samples.

With respect to this clonotype: Without the conserved terminal phenylalanine or tryptophan, this CDR3 likely stems from a read error. The V call is TRBV7-2, the J call TRBJ2-7, with 13 nucleotides matching TRBD2. With 5 bases clipped from V and 4 bases from J, the junction kept 14 bases outside the gene matches. Germline CDR1 and CDR2: SGHTA and FQGNSA. The CDR3 has 18 amino acids. Written as DNA, the CDR3 is TGTGCCAGCAGCCTCCAATCCCTAGGGACTAGCGGGATTTACGAGCAGTACTCC. Amino acid sequence: CASSLQSLGTSGIYEQYS.

The rearrangement joins TRBV2 to TRBJ2-2, with TRBD1 matching 8 bases. Germline V gives CDR1 SNHLY, CDR2 FYNNEI. The CDR3 extends over 13 amino acids. J gave up 4 bases and V 8 bases, and 3 bases lay outside the gene matches. DNA for the CDR3: TGTGCCAGCCGGACAGGGACCACCGGGGAGCTGTTTTTT. It yields the protein CASRTGTTGELFF.

This rearrangement joins TRBV5-5 to TRBJ1-5; 8 bases fit TRBD1. V gave up 0 bases and J gave up 7 bases; unmatched junction bases: 6. The germline gives CDR1 SGHKS, CDR2 YYEKEE (reference sequence). The CDR3 spans 15 residues. CDR3 in amino acids: CASSLAGGGSQPQHF. CDR3 in DNA: TGTGCCAGCAGCTTGGCAGGGGGCGGAAGCCAGCCCCAGCATTTT.

The V gene is TRBV9, the J gene TRBJ2-5, with D perhaps matching TRBD1 or TRBD2 (5 bases each). Germline CDR1 and CDR2: SGDLS and YYNGEE. The CDR3 runs 15 residues. Trimming left V 2 bases short and J 1 base short, with 12 bases between. The CDR3 region is CASSVRGGSQETQYF. The CDR3 DNA sequence: TGTGCCAGCAGCGTGAGGGGCGGATCCCAAGAGACCCAGTACTTC. Full variable domain (outside the CDR3, taken from reference TRBV9 and TRBJ2-5): DSGVTQTPKHLITATGQRVTLRCSPRSGDLSVYWYQQSLDQGLQFLIQYYNGEERAKGNILERFSAQQFPDLHSELNLSSLELGDSALYFCASSVRGGSQETQYFGPGTRLLVL.

This clonotype came up a few times. The chain carries TRBV18 and TRBJ2-7; possibly TRBD1 for D (5 bases). The V and J ends lost 3 bases and 5 bases respectively, with 8 bases between them. The CDR3 runs 12 residues. The V gene's germline CDR1 is KGHSH and CDR2 LQKENI. CDR3 amino acids: CASSPLGDEQYF. DNA for the CDR3: TGTGCCAGCTCACCTCTAGGGGACGAGCAGTACTTC.

This chain connects TRBV19 to TRBJ2-1, with 8 positions matching TRBD2. Germline CDR1 is LNHDA and CDR2 is SQIVND (reference sequence). The CDR3 covers 17 residues. J gave up 7 bases and V 5 bases, and 16 bases lay outside the gene matches. The chain's CDR3 is CASSPFPRAGGHNEQFF. CDR3 in DNA: TGTGCCAGTAGTCCATTCCCGAGGGCGGGGGGTCATAATGAGCAGTTCTTC.

The rearrangement links TRBV28 to TRBJ2-7; weak D call: TRBD2 (5 bases). V dropped 6 bases and J dropped 3 bases, with 18 bases sitting between them. The CDR3 has 15 amino acids. Germline values: CDR1 MDHEN, CDR2 SYDVKM. This CDR3 is CASSRVVGLSYEQYF. CDR3 sequence (DNA): TGTGCCAGCAGCCGGGTGGTAGGACTGAGCTACGAGCAGTACTTC.

The chain carries TRBV29-1 and TRBJ1-1; D not resolved. Germline-derived CDR1 and CDR2 are SQVTM and ANQGSEA. The CDR3 spans 10 residues. The V gene lost 0 bases and the J gene lost 8 bases, with 4 bases spanning the gap. CDR3 sequence: CSVEDTEAFF. The CDR3 DNA reads TGCAGCGTTGAAGATACGGAAGCTTTCTTT.

This clonotype was observed a few times. CDR3 nucleotides: TGTGCCAGCAGCTTAGCAGCGGGAGGGCCTTCACTGTTCTTC. It encodes CASSLAAGGPSLFF. The chain links TRBV7-8 to TRBJ2-1; the match to TRBD2 covers 10 bases. The CDR3 is 14 residues long. V lost 0 bases and J lost 15; bases outside the gene matches: 8. Germline V lookup: CDR1 SGHVS, CDR2 FQNEAQ. Drawing the rest from reference TRBV7-8 and TRBJ2-1, the complete variable domain is GAGVSQSPRYKVAKRGQDVALRCDPISGHVSLFWYQQALGQGPEFLTYFQNEAQLDKSGLPSDRFFAERPEGSVSTLKIQRTQQEDSAVYLCASSLAAGGPSLFFGPGTRLTVL.

CDR3 sequence (DNA): TGTGCCAGCAGCTTAGATCAGGCTCGGGGCTACACCTTC. Translating it yields CASSLDQARGYTF. The J gene is TRBJ1-2, the V gene TRBV7-2; D uncertain. Germline V CDR1 and CDR2: SGHTA, FQGNSA. The CDR3 is 13 amino acids. Trimming took 1 base from V and 8 from J, leaving 11 bases between them.

The chain is built from TRBV6-2 or TRBV6-3 and TRBJ2-1; a weak D match, TRBD2 (5 bases). The germline V gene has CDR1 MNHEY and CDR2 SVGEGT. The CDR3 is 11 residues long. Trimming took 3 bases from V and 12 from J, leaving 9 bases between them. CDR3 nucleotides: TGTGCCAGCAGTTATTCCAGCGGGCAGTTCTTC. Its translation: CASSYSSGQFF.

The chain combines TRBV7-2 with TRBJ2-5; TRBD1 agrees at 8 bases. The CDR3 is made up of 14 amino acids. The germline gives CDR1 SGHTA, CDR2 FQGNSA. V gave up 2 bases and J gave up 5 bases; unmatched junction bases: 4. The CDR3 reads CASSLRDRTETQYF. CDR3 DNA: TGTGCCAGCAGCTTAAGGGACAGGACGGAGACCCAGTACTTC.

This clonotype showed up just a few times. The V gene is TRBV5-1, the J gene TRBJ1-1; D might be TRBD1 (6 bases). Germline CDR1 and CDR2: SGHRS and YFSETQ. This CDR3 comprises 14 residues. Trimming took off 2 bases at V and 6 bases at J, with 14 bases between the two ends. CDR3 protein: CASSFSAGAAEAFF. CDR3 DNA: TGCGCCAGCAGCTTCTCCGCAGGGGCGGCTGAAGCTTTCTTT.

This clonotype was detected a few times. This sequence joins TRBV28 and TRBJ2-7; 10 nucleotides agree with TRBD1. CDR3 size: 14 residues. CDR1 and CDR2 (germline): MDHEN, SYDVKM. Unmatched junction bases numbered 4, after V lost 6 bases and J lost 2 bases. The DNA of the CDR3 is TGTGCCAGCAGGACGACAGGGGGCACCTACGAGCAGTACTTC. Protein: CASRTTGGTYEQYF. The entire variable domain, with the rest obtained from reference TRBV28 and TRBJ2-7, is as follows: DVKVTQSSRYLVKRTGEKVFLECVQDMDHENMFWYRQDPGLGLRLIYFSYDVKMKEKGDIPEGYSVSREKKERFSLILESASTNQTSMYLCASRTTGGTYEQYFGPGTRLTVT.

The J gene is TRBJ1-6, the V gene TRBV12-3 or TRBV12-4, with no clear D. This CDR3 has 13 residues. The germline V and J ends were trimmed by 6 bases and 7 bases, with 10 bases remaining between them. CDR3 region: CASSPGLNSPLHF. For the CDR3, the DNA is TGTGCCAGCAGCCCCGGGCTCAATTCACCCCTCCACTTT.

V is TRBV9 and J is TRBJ2-1; 13 bases fit TRBD2. In germline, CDR1 is SGDLS, CDR2 YYNGEE. The V gene end was trimmed by 3 bases and the J gene end by 8 bases; junction bases not matched to a gene: 8. The CDR3 consists of 16 residues. The CDR3: CASSGSGTSGIDEQFF. The CDR3 nucleotides are TGTGCCAGCAGCGGTTCCGGGACTAGCGGGATCGATGAGCAGTTCTTC.